This is a list of T cell receptor beta chains from one sample in a study of cytomegalovirus exposure and HLA in healthy donors. Data came from immunoSEQ multiplex PCR; TCRdb stores just in-frame clones and leaves some out. The sample has about 110,000 clones; 70% to 90% are singletons. The sequenced sample was PBMCs. These receptors all stem from a woman aged 18-35 years in good health and CMV-seropositive. Both conserved end residues are part of each CDR3. Each record gives: V gene, J gene, CDR3 length, D gene, clone size, CDR3 DNA, CDR3 protein. A D gene is named only where the DNA matches it firmly. Clone sizes are given selectively: once, few, many, or a class where the clone is expanded.

v_call: TRBV9; j_call: TRBJ1-1; cdr3_length: 16; d_call: TRBD1; clone_size: -; cdr3_nt: TGTGCCAGCAGCGTCGCACCGGGACAGGGGGACACTGAAGCTTTCTTT; cdr3_aa: CASSVAPGQGDTEAFF
v_call: TRBV13; j_call: TRBJ2-7; cdr3_length: 14; d_call: TRBD2; clone_size: -; cdr3_nt: TGTGCCAGCAGGGATGACCCGACTAGCTCCGAGCAGTACTTC; cdr3_aa: CASRDDPTSSEQYF
v_call: TRBV5-4; j_call: TRBJ1-2; cdr3_length: 16; d_call: -; clone_size: -; cdr3_nt: TGTGCCAGCAGCCCAGGGCGGGGGCCCGCTAACTATGGCTACACCTTC; cdr3_aa: CASSPGRGPANYGYTF
v_call: TRBV9; j_call: TRBJ1-1; cdr3_length: 13; d_call: -; clone_size: -; cdr3_nt: TGTGCCAGCACCAAAGAGGGGAACACTGAAGCTTTCTTT; cdr3_aa: CASTKEGNTEAFF
v_call: TRBV7-9; j_call: TRBJ2-3; cdr3_length: 16; d_call: TRBD2; clone_size: once; cdr3_nt: TGTGCCAGCAGCTCCGGGACTAGCGGGAGAACAGATACGCAGTATTTT; cdr3_aa: CASSSGTSGRTDTQYF
v_call: TRBV5-1; j_call: TRBJ1-1; cdr3_length: 14; d_call: -; clone_size: -; cdr3_nt: TGCGCCAGCAGCTTGGTTACAGGAAACACTGAAGCTTTCTTT; cdr3_aa: CASSLVTGNTEAFF
v_call: TRBV5-1; j_call: TRBJ1-2; cdr3_length: 14; d_call: -; clone_size: -; cdr3_nt: TGCGCCAGCAGCTTGTTTCAGGACTTCTATGGCTACACCTTC; cdr3_aa: CASSLFQDFYGYTF
v_call: TRBV18; j_call: TRBJ2-1; cdr3_length: 19; d_call: TRBD1; clone_size: -; cdr3_nt: TGTGCCAGCTCACTGCTGCCCGACCCAGGGACACTAAAGGGGGCTGAGCAGTTCTTC; cdr3_aa: CASSLLPDPGTLKGAEQFF
v_call: TRBV28; j_call: TRBJ1-2; cdr3_length: 12; d_call: -; clone_size: few; cdr3_nt: TGTGCCATCCCTGCCCGGAACTATGGCTACACCTTC; cdr3_aa: CAIPARNYGYTF
v_call: TRBV15; j_call: TRBJ2-4; cdr3_length: 20; d_call: -; clone_size: -; cdr3_nt: TGTGCCACCAGCAGAGAGTTCCCTAACCGACAGGGACTAGCCAAAAACATTCAGTACTTC; cdr3_aa: CATSREFPNRQGLAKNIQYF
v_call: TRBV7-2; j_call: TRBJ1-1; cdr3_length: 15; d_call: TRBD1; clone_size: -; cdr3_nt: TGTGCCAGCAGCTTAATGCAGGGGGTGAACACTGAAGCTTTCTTT; cdr3_aa: CASSLMQGVNTEAFF
v_call: TRBV6-1; j_call: TRBJ2-5; cdr3_length: 11; d_call: -; clone_size: -; cdr3_nt: TGTGCCAGCACCGGGCAAGAGACCCAGTACTTC; cdr3_aa: CASTGQETQYF
v_call: TRBV5-6; j_call: TRBJ1-2; cdr3_length: 14; d_call: -; clone_size: -; cdr3_nt: TGTGCCAGCAGCTTGGTTGGGCAGCCCTATGGCTACACCTTC; cdr3_aa: CASSLVGQPYGYTF
v_call: TRBV28; j_call: TRBJ2-1; cdr3_length: 15; d_call: TRBD2; clone_size: -; cdr3_nt: TGTGCCAGCACCCCCGTGCGGGGGGCCTACAATGAGCAGTTCTTC; cdr3_aa: CASTPVRGAYNEQFF
v_call: TRBV5-1; j_call: TRBJ2-3; cdr3_length: 16; d_call: TRBD2; clone_size: -; cdr3_nt: TGCGCCAGCAGCTCGGGGACTACCGAGGGCACAGATACGCAGTATTTT; cdr3_aa: CASSSGTTEGTDTQYF
v_call: TRBV18; j_call: TRBJ1-5; cdr3_length: 13; d_call: -; clone_size: -; cdr3_nt: TGTGCCAGCTCACCGACCACGGGGCAGCCCCAGCATTTT; cdr3_aa: CASSPTTGQPQHF
v_call: TRBV19; j_call: TRBJ2-3; cdr3_length: 14; d_call: -; clone_size: -; cdr3_nt: TGTGCCAGTAGCACTACAGGCCCGGGAGATACGCAGTATTTT; cdr3_aa: CASSTTGPGDTQYF
v_call: TRBV4-1; j_call: TRBJ1-1; cdr3_length: 15; d_call: -; clone_size: -; cdr3_nt: TGCGCCAGCAGCCAAGTGGGCGGGGGAGACACTGAAGCTTTCTTT; cdr3_aa: CASSQVGGGDTEAFF
v_call: TRBV7-2; j_call: TRBJ2-5; cdr3_length: 16; d_call: -; clone_size: few; cdr3_nt: TGTGCCAGCAGCTCGCGGAGGACAGCAAATAGAGAGACCCAGTACTTC; cdr3_aa: CASSSRRTANRETQYF
v_call: TRBV5-1; j_call: TRBJ2-7; cdr3_length: 15; d_call: TRBD1; clone_size: -; cdr3_nt: TGCGCCAGCAGCTTGGCCGCAGGGGGATCCTACGAGCAGTACTTC; cdr3_aa: CASSLAAGGSYEQYF
v_call: TRBV30; j_call: TRBJ2-2; cdr3_length: 15; d_call: TRBD2; clone_size: -; cdr3_nt: TGTGCCTGGAGTGTGGAACTAGCGGGGATCGGGGAGCTGTTTTTT; cdr3_aa: CAWSVELAGIGELFF
v_call: TRBV5-4; j_call: TRBJ2-7; cdr3_length: 12; d_call: -; clone_size: -; cdr3_nt: TGTGCCAGCAGCTTGTCAGGGTACGAGCAGTACTTC; cdr3_aa: CASSLSGYEQYF
v_call: TRBV28; j_call: TRBJ2-4; cdr3_length: 14; d_call: TRBD2; clone_size: -; cdr3_nt: TGTGCCAGCAGTCTGGGGGGGGCCAAAAACATTCAGTACTTC; cdr3_aa: CASSLGGAKNIQYF
v_call: TRBV4-1; j_call: TRBJ1-4; cdr3_length: 14; d_call: -; clone_size: once; cdr3_nt: TGCGCCAGCAGCCAAGGGGGAGTGAATGAAAAACTGTTTTTT; cdr3_aa: CASSQGGVNEKLFF
v_call: TRBV29-1; j_call: TRBJ2-4; cdr3_length: 15; d_call: TRBD1; clone_size: -; cdr3_nt: TGCAGCGTTGGACAGGGATCCTTAGCCAAAAACATTCAGTACTTC; cdr3_aa: CSVGQGSLAKNIQYF
v_call: TRBV7-3; j_call: TRBJ1-1; cdr3_length: 14; d_call: TRBD1; clone_size: few; cdr3_nt: TGTGCCAGCAGCTTAGGCCAGGGGGACACTGAAGCTTTCTTT; cdr3_aa: CASSLGQGDTEAFF
v_call: TRBV19; j_call: TRBJ1-3; cdr3_length: 15; d_call: -; clone_size: -; cdr3_nt: TGTGCCAGTAGCTCGGACATCTTGACTGGAAACACCATATATTTT; cdr3_aa: CASSSDILTGNTIYF
v_call: TRBV28; j_call: TRBJ2-1; cdr3_length: 17; d_call: TRBD2; clone_size: -; cdr3_nt: TGTGCCAGCACGGAGACTAGCGGGAGGTTGGGCGGCAATGAGCAGTTCTTC; cdr3_aa: CASTETSGRLGGNEQFF
v_call: TRBV6-4; j_call: TRBJ1-5; cdr3_length: 13; d_call: -; clone_size: -; cdr3_nt: TGTGCCAGCAGCAGGGATAGCAATCAGCCCCAGCATTTT; cdr3_aa: CASSRDSNQPQHF
v_call: TRBV5-4; j_call: TRBJ2-3; cdr3_length: 14; d_call: -; clone_size: -; cdr3_nt: TGTGCCAGCAGCTCTACGGGGGACACAGATACGCAGTATTTT; cdr3_aa: CASSSTGDTDTQYF
v_call: TRBV11-2; j_call: TRBJ2-3; cdr3_length: 15; d_call: -; clone_size: -; cdr3_nt: TGTGCCAGCATCCATTCCGGTGCCGTGTCCGATACGCAGTATTTT; cdr3_aa: CASIHSGAVSDTQYF
v_call: TRBV29-1; j_call: TRBJ1-1; cdr3_length: 13; d_call: -; clone_size: -; cdr3_nt: TGCAGCGTTGGGGAGGGGATAGGGACTGAAGCTTTCTTT; cdr3_aa: CSVGEGIGTEAFF
v_call: TRBV7-9; j_call: TRBJ1-6; cdr3_length: 15; d_call: -; clone_size: -; cdr3_nt: TGTGCCAGCAGCACCCTCACGGCAGGCAATTCACCCCTCCACTTT; cdr3_aa: CASSTLTAGNSPLHF
v_call: TRBV5-1; j_call: TRBJ2-7; cdr3_length: 15; d_call: TRBD1; clone_size: once; cdr3_nt: TGCGCCAGCAGCCTCGGACAGGGTGAATCCTACGAGCAGTACTTC; cdr3_aa: CASSLGQGESYEQYF
v_call: TRBV11-2; j_call: TRBJ1-1; cdr3_length: 17; d_call: -; clone_size: -; cdr3_nt: TGTGCCAGCAGCTTAGGTTACAGGGCAACAATGAACACTGAAGCTTTCTTT; cdr3_aa: CASSLGYRATMNTEAFF
v_call: TRBV6-1; j_call: TRBJ2-1; cdr3_length: 15; d_call: TRBD1; clone_size: -; cdr3_nt: TGTGCCAGCAGTGAATCGGCAGGGGGAGTTTATGAGCAGTTCTTC; cdr3_aa: CASSESAGGVYEQFF
v_call: TRBV7-9; j_call: TRBJ1-1; cdr3_length: 15; d_call: -; clone_size: -; cdr3_nt: TGTGCCAGCAGCATCACGGACAGTCTGAACACTGAAGCTTTCTTT; cdr3_aa: CASSITDSLNTEAFF
v_call: TRBV9; j_call: TRBJ1-2; cdr3_length: 14; d_call: -; clone_size: -; cdr3_nt: TGTGCCAGCAGGGGAGGGGGTTCTAACTATGGCTACACCTTC; cdr3_aa: CASRGGGSNYGYTF
v_call: TRBV7-9; j_call: TRBJ1-1; cdr3_length: 15; d_call: TRBD1; clone_size: -; cdr3_nt: TGTGCCAGCAGTCTCCCGGGACAGGGGACCCCAATGGCTTTCTTT; cdr3_aa: CASSLPGQGTPMAFF
v_call: TRBV30; j_call: TRBJ2-7; cdr3_length: 15; d_call: TRBD2; clone_size: once; cdr3_nt: TGTGCCTGGAGTGCGCTAGCGGGAGGGCCCCTGGAGCAGTACTTC; cdr3_aa: CAWSALAGGPLEQYF
v_call: TRBV28; j_call: TRBJ2-7; cdr3_length: 15; d_call: TRBD1; clone_size: -; cdr3_nt: TGTGCCAGCAGTTTAAGAAGGGGGCTACCCTACGAGCAGTACTTC; cdr3_aa: CASSLRRGLPYEQYF
v_call: TRBV6-5; j_call: TRBJ2-5; cdr3_length: 14; d_call: -; clone_size: once; cdr3_nt: TGTGCCAGCAGTTACTCCCGGAGCCAAGAGACCCAGTACTTC; cdr3_aa: CASSYSRSQETQYF
v_call: TRBV19; j_call: TRBJ1-4; cdr3_length: 15; d_call: TRBD1; clone_size: once; cdr3_nt: TGTGCCAGTACCGTCGACAGGGCAGGTCCCGAAAAACTGTTTTTT; cdr3_aa: CASTVDRAGPEKLFF
v_call: TRBV11-3; j_call: TRBJ1-1; cdr3_length: 14; d_call: -; clone_size: -; cdr3_nt: TGTGCCAGCAGCTGGGGCAGGAGGGGCACTGAAGCTTTCTTT; cdr3_aa: CASSWGRRGTEAFF
v_call: TRBV4-1; j_call: TRBJ2-7; cdr3_length: 16; d_call: -; clone_size: -; cdr3_nt: TGCGCCAGCAGCCAAGATTTTCGGCAGGCTTCCTACGAGCAGTACTTC; cdr3_aa: CASSQDFRQASYEQYF
v_call: TRBV7-6; j_call: TRBJ2-6; cdr3_length: 14; d_call: -; clone_size: few; cdr3_nt: TGTGCCAGCAGCTTAGGTCCAGGGGCCAACGTCCTGACTTTC; cdr3_aa: CASSLGPGANVLTF
v_call: TRBV7-9; j_call: TRBJ2-1; cdr3_length: 14; d_call: -; clone_size: -; cdr3_nt: TGTGCCAGCAGCTCTCAGGCAAGCTCGGATGAGCAGTTCTTC; cdr3_aa: CASSSQASSDEQFF